The 18 T cell receptor beta chains below come from one sample, sequenced in a study of technical replicates of blood from a few donors. The data were produced by immunoSEQ multiplex PCR, yet TCRdb's version contains in-frame clones alone and is incomplete. The table has more than 90,000 clones, approximately 95% seen once. The sequenced material came from T cells isolated from PBMCs. These receptors were taken from a human donor in good health.

The CDR3 loop is CASSLGPGSQSRWQETQYF. The CDR3 DNA reads as TGCGCCAGCAGCTTGGGTCCGGGAAGTCAGAGTAGGTGGCAAGAGACCCAGTACTTC. The chain uses TRBV5-1 and TRBJ2-5; weak D call: TRBD2 (5 bases). Per the germline V gene, CDR1 is SGHRS and CDR2 is YFSETQ. Trimming took off 0 bases at V and 2 bases at J, with 23 bases between the two ends. The CDR3 is made up of 19 amino acids. The full variable domain, completed using reference TRBV5-1 and TRBJ2-5, is KAGVTQTPRYLIKTRGQQVTLSCSPISGHRSVSWYQQTPGQGLQFLFEYFSETQRNKGNFPGRFSGRQFSNSRSEMNVSTLELGDSALYLCASSLGPGSQSRWQETQYFGPGTRLLVL.

The genes are TRBV11-2 and TRBJ2-7; TRBD1 might be the D (7 bases). V was clipped by 8 bases and J by 6 bases, with 8 bases between them. Germline-derived CDR1 and CDR2 are SGHAT and FQNNGV. CDR3 length: 10 residues. This CDR3 reads CASQGGEQYF. The CDR3 DNA reads as TGTGCCAGCCAGGGGGGCGAGCAGTACTTC.

This chain uses TRBV5-6 with TRBJ2-7; 11 bases match TRBD1. Germline V gene data show CDR1 as SGHDT and CDR2 as YYEEEE. This CDR3 comprises 15 residues. V shed 0 bases and J 4 bases; nucleotides not matched to a gene: 3. The CDR3 spells CASSLVGTGGYEQYF. The CDR3 DNA reads as TGTGCCAGCAGCTTGGTTGGGACAGGGGGATACGAGCAGTACTTC.

The chain uses TRBV15 and TRBJ2-7; TRBD2 matches 13 bases. The germline CDR1 and CDR2 sequences are LNHNV and YYDKDF (reference sequence). The CDR3 runs 15 residues. The V segment lost 10 bases and the J segment 1 base; nucleotides outside the gene matches: 7. CDR3 region: CAIGTTSGRSYEQYF. The CDR3 coding sequence is TGTGCCATCGGCACGACTAGCGGGAGGTCCTACGAGCAGTACTTC.

This clone appeared once. V usage is TRBV28 and J usage is TRBJ1-2; 9 bases match TRBD1. The CDR3 length is 14 residues. Germline V gene sequence: CDR1 MDHEN, CDR2 SYDVKM. V lost 3 bases, J lost 7 bases, and 6 bases stayed unmatched. The chain's CDR3 is CASSLITGGGGYTF. Here the CDR3 DNA reads TGTGCCAGCAGTTTGATTACAGGGGGCGGTGGCTACACCTTC.

The chain employs TRBV29-1 and TRBJ2-7; D perhaps matches TRBD2 (6 bases). The CDR3 contains 15 residues. V was pared by 0 bases and J by 3 bases, with 15 bases between. Germline lookup yields CDR1 SQVTM and CDR2 ANQGSEA. CDR3 coding DNA: TGCAGCGTTGAAGAAAGTTCAGGGACTGGCTACGAGCAGTACTTC. Protein product: CSVEESSGTGYEQYF.

The chain uses TRBV14 and TRBJ2-7; weak D call: TRBD2 (5 bases). V lost 2 bases and J 1 base, leaving 6 bases between the germline ends. Germline values: CDR1 SGHDN, CDR2 FVKESK. The CDR3 is 13 residues long. This chain's CDR3 is CASSQSGSYEQYF. CDR3 in DNA: TGTGCCAGCAGCCAAAGCGGATCCTACGAGCAGTACTTC.

CDR3 DNA: TGTGCCGGCGGGAGGTACGCAAAACTGTTTTTT. Its translation: CAGGRYAKLFF. The chain combines TRBV2 with TRBJ1-4; D call uncertain. The CDR3 extends over 11 amino acids. Deletions cut 11 bases from V and 10 bases from J, with 14 bases between. From germline, CDR1 is SNHLY and CDR2 FYNNEI.

The chain combines TRBV7-7 with TRBJ2-7; TRBD2 aligns across 8 bases. In germline, CDR1 is SSHAT, CDR2 FNYEAQ (reference sequence). The CDR3 is 14 residues long. CDR3 nucleotide sequence: TGTGCTAGCGCTCCCAGCGGGGGAGCCTACGAGCAGTACTTC. Translated, it gives CASAPSGGAYEQYF.

This clone appeared once. V gene TRBV30 combines with J gene TRBJ2-7, with TRBD1 matching 9 bases. Looked up from germline, CDR1 is GTSNPN and CDR2 is SVGIG (reference sequence). Trimming at V came to 5 bases and at J to 3 bases, leaving 11 bases not matched to a gene. CDR3 length equals 15 residues. The CDR3 coding sequence is TGTGCCTGGCAGGACAGGGGAGGTGAGGTCTACGAGCAGTACTTC. Translating gives CAWQDRGGEVYEQYF.

This clone appeared once. The CDR3 DNA reads TGCGCCAGCAGCCAAGATCGAGGGTTAGAGACCCAGTACTTC. Protein: CASSQDRGLETQYF. This sequence joins TRBV4-1 and TRBJ2-5; TRBD2 might be the D (5 bases). Trimming pared 0 bases from V and 4 bases from J, leaving 9 bases between. This CDR3 is built from 14 residues. Germline CDR1 is MGHRA and CDR2 is YSYEKL.

The chain uses TRBV10-3 and TRBJ2-3, with D possibly matching TRBD2 (5 bases). Trimming stripped 0 bases from V and 1 base from J, with 8 bases between. CDR3 size: 15 residues. Germline V gene lookup returns CDR1 ENHRY and CDR2 SYGVKD. CDR3 protein: CAISESGGRTDTQYF. For the CDR3, the DNA is TGTGCCATCAGTGAGTCCGGCGGGCGCACAGATACGCAGTATTTT.

The V call is TRBV6-1, the J call TRBJ2-5, with D maybe TRBD2 (5 bases). Germline CDR1 is MNHNS and CDR2 is SASEGT. The V gene lost 5 bases and the J gene lost 5 bases, with 12 bases spanning the gap. The CDR3 is 13 residues long. CDR3 in DNA: TGTGCCAGCAGTCTAGCCCTTCTGGAGACCCAGTACTTC. Translation: CASSLALLETQYF.

The chain joins TRBV27 to TRBJ2-2; TRBD1 aligns across 7 bases. The CDR3 consists of 15 residues. V lost 2 bases to trimming and J lost 2 bases; unmatched junction nucleotides: 2. Per the germline V gene, CDR1 is MNHEY and CDR2 is SMNVEV (reference sequence). CDR3 sequence: CASSLAGGNTGELFF. The CDR3 DNA is TGTGCCAGCAGTTTAGCAGGGGGAAACACCGGGGAGCTGTTTTTT.

This clone appeared a single time. V gene TRBV27 combines with J gene TRBJ2-2; TRBD2 is a possible D gene (5 bases). The germline V gene encodes CDR1 MNHEY and CDR2 SMNVEV (reference sequence). The CDR3 covers 13 residues. V was pared by 3 bases and J by 7 bases, with 9 bases between. In nucleotides, the CDR3 is TGTGCCAGCAGTTTCAAGCGGAGCGGGGAGCTGTTTTTT. Protein product: CASSFKRSGELFF.

This chain joins TRBV14 and TRBJ2-2; D gene uncertain. CDR1 and CDR2 from the germline V gene are SGHDN and FVKESK. The CDR3 is made up of 14 amino acids. V was pared by 1 base and J by 3 bases, with 6 bases between. Here the CDR3 DNA reads TGTGCCAGCAGCCAAGTACGGTACACCGGGGAGCTGTTTTTT. Its protein product is CASSQVRYTGELFF.

This clone was counted between two and nine times. The CDR3 is CASSPDRGRADTQYF. CDR3 nucleotides: TGTGCCAGCAGCCCAGACAGGGGGCGCGCAGATACGCAGTATTTT. The rearrangement uses TRBV11-3 and TRBJ2-3; 10 nucleotides align to TRBD1. With 5 bases clipped from V and 4 bases from J, the junction kept 6 bases outside the gene matches. Germline V lookup: CDR1 SGHNT, CDR2 YENEEA. The CDR3 has 15 residues.

This chain joins TRBV28 and TRBJ2-7; 10 nucleotides align to TRBD1. The junction had 11 bases not matched to a gene; V was cut back by 5 bases and J by 4 bases. Germline values: CDR1 MDHEN, CDR2 SYDVKM. CDR3 size: 16 residues. This chain's CDR3 is CASSPRKGQGPYEQYF. For the CDR3, the DNA is TGTGCCAGCAGTCCTAGAAAGGGACAGGGGCCATACGAGCAGTACTTC. Using reference TRBV28 and TRBJ2-7 for the parts outside the CDR3, the full variable domain is DVKVTQSSRYLVKRTGEKVFLECVQDMDHENMFWYRQDPGLGLRLIYFSYDVKMKEKGDIPEGYSVSREKKERFSLILESASTNQTSMYLCASSPRKGQGPYEQYFGPGTRLTVT.